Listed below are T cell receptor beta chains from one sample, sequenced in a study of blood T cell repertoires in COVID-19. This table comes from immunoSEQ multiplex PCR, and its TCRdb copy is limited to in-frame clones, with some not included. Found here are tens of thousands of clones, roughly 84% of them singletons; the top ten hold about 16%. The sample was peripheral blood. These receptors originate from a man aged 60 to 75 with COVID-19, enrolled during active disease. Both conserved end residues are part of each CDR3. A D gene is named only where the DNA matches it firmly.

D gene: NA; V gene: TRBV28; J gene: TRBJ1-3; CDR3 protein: CASEGAVDSGNTIYF
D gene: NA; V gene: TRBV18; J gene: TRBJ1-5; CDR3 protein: CASSPPEGIGNQPQHF
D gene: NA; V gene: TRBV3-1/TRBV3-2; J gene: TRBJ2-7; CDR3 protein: CASSRQQDYEQYF
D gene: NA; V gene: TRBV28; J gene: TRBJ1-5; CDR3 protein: CASSVIVVQPQHF
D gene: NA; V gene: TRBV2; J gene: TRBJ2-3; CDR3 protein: CASSGGISGGLHTDTQYF
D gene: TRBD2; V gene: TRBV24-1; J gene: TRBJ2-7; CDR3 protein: CATIHGLAGGPIPNEQYF
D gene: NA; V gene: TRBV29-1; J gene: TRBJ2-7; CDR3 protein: CSVEWTGALVKDRDRAYEQYF
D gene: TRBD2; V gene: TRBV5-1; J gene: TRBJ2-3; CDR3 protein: CASSLGSGGGTDTQYF
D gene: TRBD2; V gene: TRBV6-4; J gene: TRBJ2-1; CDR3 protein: CASSDSAGGDPNEQFF
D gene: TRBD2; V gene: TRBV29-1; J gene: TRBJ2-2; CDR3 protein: CSVRRERVDGELFF
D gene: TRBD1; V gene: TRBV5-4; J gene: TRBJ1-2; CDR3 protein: CASSFGQGGYGYTF
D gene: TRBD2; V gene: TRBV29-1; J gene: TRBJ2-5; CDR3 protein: CSVGGLAGYQETQYF
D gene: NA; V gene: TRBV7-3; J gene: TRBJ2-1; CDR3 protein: CASRESGNHNEQFF
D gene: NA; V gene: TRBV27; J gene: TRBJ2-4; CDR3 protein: CASSLSREGAKNIQYF
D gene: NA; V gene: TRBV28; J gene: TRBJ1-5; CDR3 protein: CASSLPGDANQPQHF
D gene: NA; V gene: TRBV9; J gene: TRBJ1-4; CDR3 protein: CASSDSTVTNEKLFF